This T cell receptor (beta chain) is drawn from a study of B cell selection in AIRE deficiency. Sorted regulatory T cells were CD4-positive, CD25-high and CD127-low or negative. This clone was seen just once. The antigen is unknown. Some clones are missing from TCRdb's copy, which holds only in-frame ones; the method was immunoSEQ multiplex PCR. This sample has about 22,000 clones, with about 95% found just once. Study-wide points: AIRE-deficient Tconv and Treg repertoires matched healthy donors in TCRBV, CDR3 length, diversity.

The material sequenced was Tregs sorted from PBMCs. The receptor's source is a human donor with AIRE deficiency.

This CDR3 reads CSVEKVFRTEAFF. In nucleotides, the CDR3 is TGCAGCGTTGAGAAGGTTTTCAGAACTGAAGCTTTCTTT. The chain carries TRBV29-1 and TRBJ1-1; D remains unclear. The V gene lost 3 bases and the J gene lost 5 bases, with 13 bases spanning the gap. The CDR3 is made up of 13 amino acids. The germline gives CDR1 SQVTM, CDR2 ANQGSEA.